One and the same sample provided the 14 T cell receptor beta chains below, sequenced in a study of OX40 agonist ivuxolimab in advanced cancers. Libraries were prepared by immunoSEQ multiplex PCR; TCRdb keeps only in-frame clonotypes and omits some of them. This sample has 78,000 or so clones, with about 85% found just once. This specimen consisted of CD4+ or CD8+ T cells sorted from blood, obtained in a trial of the OX40 agonist ivuxolimab. Receptor source: an adult with an advanced solid tumor such as melanoma, head and neck, liver or kidney cancer.

The chain recombines TRBV5-1 with TRBJ1-4; D possibly corresponds to TRBD1 (5 bases). This CDR3 spans 18 amino acids. The germline gives CDR1 SGHRS, CDR2 YFSETQ. V was shortened by 0 bases and J by 3 bases, with 18 bases between the two germline ends. The DNA of the CDR3 is TGCGCCAGCAGCTTGGGCCGCGGGGACCCACTAGCTAATGAAAAACTGTTTTTT. Translated, it gives CASSLGRGDPLANEKLFF.

This clone was recorded only once. This sequence joins TRBV5-6 and TRBJ2-7; no definite D call. This CDR3 contains 14 residues. Germline V CDR1 and CDR2: SGHDT, YYEEEE. Trimming left V 0 bases short and J 2 bases short, with 9 bases between. The CDR3 is CASSLVPGPYEQYF. As DNA, the CDR3 is TGTGCCAGCAGCTTGGTCCCAGGACCCTACGAGCAGTACTTC.

The J gene is TRBJ2-1, the V gene TRBV21-1; no DNA check was done on the table's D call, TRBD2. TRBV21-1 is described as a pseudogene. The CDR3 is 19 residues long. The chain's CDR3 is CASSKLAYTSGLDHNEQFF. CDR3 bases: TGTGCCAGCAGCAAACTAGCGTATACCTCAGGATTGGATCACAATGAGCAGTTCTTC.

This clone appeared once. The chain employs TRBV10-3 and TRBJ2-7; 9 nucleotides line up with TRBD1. Per the germline V gene, CDR1 is ENHRY and CDR2 is SYGVKD. The CDR3 length is 13 residues. J lost 4 bases, V lost 11 bases, and 9 bases had no gene match. CDR3 sequence reads: CASRQGVSYEQYF. CDR3 DNA: TGTGCCTCCCGACAGGGGGTGTCTTACGAGCAGTACTTC.

This sequence joins TRBV28 and TRBJ2-1, with 7 nucleotides matching TRBD1. The CDR3 has 14 residues. CDR1 MDHEN and CDR2 SYDVKM come from the germline V gene. V was pared by 6 bases and J by 7 bases, with 9 bases of the junction left unmatched. Here the CDR3 DNA reads TGTGCCAGCAGGGGACAGCTCCACCTTAATGAGCAGTTCTTC. Translation gives CASRGQLHLNEQFF.

V is TRBV11-3 and J is TRBJ2-2, with a weak D call TRBD1 (5 bases). Deletions cut 0 bases from V and 2 bases from J, with 7 bases between. The CDR3 extends over 15 amino acids. The germline CDR1 and CDR2 sequences are SGHNT and YENEEA. In DNA form, the CDR3 reads TGTGCCAGCAGCTTAGATGGACATAACACCGGGGAGCTGTTTTTT. It translates to CASSLDGHNTGELFF.

The chain is built from TRBV27 and TRBJ1-6, with TRBD1 matching over 10 bases. This CDR3 contains 20 residues. In germline, CDR1 is MNHEY, CDR2 SMNVEV (reference sequence). The V gene end was trimmed by 6 bases and the J gene end by 7 bases; junction bases not matched to a gene: 21. For the CDR3, the DNA is TGTGCCAGCAGCATCCTCCACCCTCGGGGACAGGGGAGTATGAATTCACCCCTCCACTTT. It encodes CASSILHPRGQGSMNSPLHF.

The J gene is TRBJ1-1, the V gene TRBV19, with 7 bases matching TRBD1. The germline V gene has CDR1 LNHDA and CDR2 SQIVND (reference sequence). The CDR3 has 15 amino acids. Losses at the gene ends were 5 bases for V and 2 bases for J; bases not matched to a gene: 8. CDR3 in amino acids: CASSPTGEINTEAFF. CDR3 bases: TGTGCCAGTAGTCCCACAGGGGAGATTAACACTGAAGCTTTCTTT.

In its sample, this clone was seen once. The chain combines TRBV19 with TRBJ2-7, with D unclear. This CDR3 comprises 13 residues. CDR1 is LNHDA, CDR2 SQIVND, per germline (reference sequence). Trimming took off 5 bases at V and 7 bases at J, with 15 bases between the two ends. CDR3 loop: CASSPQPFLEQYF. Written as DNA, the CDR3 is TGTGCCAGTAGTCCTCAGCCATTTCTGGAGCAGTACTTC.

The CDR3 nucleotides read TGTGCCAGCAGCTTGGCCGGGGACGTCGGAAACACCATATATTTT. Translation: CASSLAGDVGNTIYF. This chain connects TRBV5-5 to TRBJ1-3; tentative D call: TRBD1 (5 bases). The CDR3 sequence is 15 residues long. Germline-derived CDR1 and CDR2 are SGHKS and YYEKEE (reference sequence). V was trimmed by 0 bases and J by 4 bases, leaving 11 bases between them.

This clone was detected once. This sequence joins TRBV15 and TRBJ2-2; perhaps TRBD2 as D (6 bases). Germline V gene sequence: CDR1 LNHNV, CDR2 YYDKDF (reference sequence). The CDR3 extends over 12 amino acids. Trimming pared 10 bases from V and 6 bases from J, leaving 12 bases between. The CDR3 sequence is CASRGYAGELFF. The CDR3 DNA sequence: TGTGCCAGCCGGGGGTACGCCGGGGAGCTGTTTTTT.

This clone was observed a handful of times. The chain recombines TRBV21-1 with TRBJ2-7. TRBV21-1 is annotated as a pseudogene. The length of the CDR3 is 14 residues. The CDR3 DNA sequence: TGTGCCAGCATCTATAAGGTCCCCTCCTACGAGCAGTACTTC. Its protein is CASIYKVPSYEQYF.

This chain links TRBV18 with TRBJ2-7; 8 bases line up with TRBD2. This CDR3 is built from 14 residues. The V segment lost 4 bases and the J segment 3 bases; nucleotides outside the gene matches: 5. Germline assignment: CDR1 KGHSH and CDR2 LQKENI. Here the CDR3 reads CASSRAGEGYEQYF. Here the CDR3 DNA reads TGTGCCAGCTCACGAGCGGGAGAGGGCTACGAGCAGTACTTC. The variable domain in full, completed from reference TRBV18 and TRBJ2-7, reads NAGVMQNPRHLVRRRGQEARLRCSPMKGHSHVYWYRQLPEEGLKFMVYLQKENIIDESGMPKERFSAEFPKEGPSILRIQQVVRGDSAAYFCASSRAGEGYEQYFGPGTRLTVT.

This chain joins TRBV10-3 and TRBJ1-1; D may be TRBD1 (5 bases). Germline CDR1 and CDR2: ENHRY and SYGVKD. The CDR3 is 14 amino acids. Trimming took off 4 bases at V and 3 bases at J, with 12 bases between the two ends. The CDR3 region has the DNA TGTGCCATCAGTGTGCAAATAGGGGACACTGAAGCTTTCTTT. It codes for CAISVQIGDTEAFF.